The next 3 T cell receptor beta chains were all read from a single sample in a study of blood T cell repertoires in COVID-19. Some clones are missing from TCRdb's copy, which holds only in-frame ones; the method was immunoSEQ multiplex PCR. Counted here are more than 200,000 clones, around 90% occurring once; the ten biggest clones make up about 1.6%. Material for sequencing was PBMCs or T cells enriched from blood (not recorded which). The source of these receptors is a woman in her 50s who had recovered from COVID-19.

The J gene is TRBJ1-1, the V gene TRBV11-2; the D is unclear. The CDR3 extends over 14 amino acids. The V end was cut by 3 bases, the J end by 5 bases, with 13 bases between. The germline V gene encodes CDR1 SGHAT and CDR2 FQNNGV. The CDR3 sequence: CASSFFVEGTEAFF. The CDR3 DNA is TGTGCCAGCAGCTTTTTCGTGGAGGGTACTGAAGCTTTCTTT.

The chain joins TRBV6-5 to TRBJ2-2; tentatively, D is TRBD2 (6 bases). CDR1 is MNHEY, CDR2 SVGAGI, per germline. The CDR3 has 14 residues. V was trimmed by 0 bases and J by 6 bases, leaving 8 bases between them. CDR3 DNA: TGTGCCAGCAGTTACTCTAGGAGGGCCGGGGAGCTGTTTTTT. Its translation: CASSYSRRAGELFF.

The CDR3 nucleotides read TGTGCCACCCCCCCGGGGGGCGCGAGCACCGGGGAGCTGTTTTTT. This codes for CATPPGGASTGELFF. The chain carries TRBV6-6 and TRBJ2-2, with D possibly TRBD2 on 7 matching bases. The CDR3 loop spans 15 amino acids. Germline-derived CDR1 and CDR2 are MNHNY and SVGAGI (reference sequence). The V and J ends lost 10 bases and 4 bases respectively, with 19 bases between them.